Given below is one TCR beta chain in context. The antigen is not known. The sample belongs to a study of cytomegalovirus exposure and HLA in healthy donors. Notes on the study in general: TCR beta chains numbering more than 150 were designated cytomegalovirus-associated. Roughly uniform depth of sequencing across donors was assumed in presence/absence analyses. By a later analysis, the bulk of CMV-associated TCR beta chains appeared HLA-restricted.

Primers: 60 Vbeta forward and 13 Jbeta reverse. Per the original data handling: Later analysis identified some 80 million unique TCR beta chains, 9 million to 12 million shared. Clones were sequenced by immunoSEQ multiplex PCR, and TCRdb holds only the in-frame ones, with some missing. The V and J calls and clone size are taken from that table; D and trimming were inferred from the DNA. The top ten clones hold 6.3% of a sample with 180,000 or so clones, over 60% of them seen once. V lost 5 bases to trimming and J lost 3 bases; unmatched junction nucleotides: 9. Germline-derived CDR1 and CDR2 are GTSNPN and SVGIG (reference sequence). This CDR3 comprises 14 residues.

The receptor was isolated from a middle-aged man in good health and CMV-seropositive. The chain uses TRBV30 and TRBJ2-5; TRBD2 matches at 7 bases. Sequenced sample: PBMCs. The DNA of the CDR3 is TGTGCCTGGGAGGGATCTGGGAGGGAAGAGACCCAGTACTTC. This gives the protein CAWEGSGREETQYF. Looking up the rest from reference TRBV30 and TRBJ2-5 gives the full variable domain: SQTIHQWPATLVQPVGSPLSLECTVEGTSNPNLYWYRQAAGRGLQLLFYSVGIGQISSEVPQNLSASRPQDRQFILSSKKLLLSDSGFYLCAWEGSGREETQYFGPGTRLLVL.